This T cell receptor delta chain came from a study of gamma-delta chains in newborns, infants, children. Study-level background: Microbial exposure reportedly drives polyclonal innate γδ T cell expansion after birth.

Comment on this clone: Other DNA variants within this sample encode the same CDR3.

The V gene lost 0 bases and the J gene lost 1 base, with 12 bases spanning the gap. The CDR3 runs 18 residues. CDR1 and CDR2 (germline): GEAIGNYY, EKD. TCRdb reprocessed the reads using CATT. The sample records over 4,500 delta-chain clones, 2.5% to 3% being singletons. The chain has TRDV2 and TRDJ3; no firm D call. The clonotype originates from a child who was a newborn, infant or young child, either healthy, febrile or measles-vaccinated (not recorded which). Sequencing was done on a sample of blood. In DNA form, the CDR3 reads TGTGCCTGTGACACCGCTGGAGGCCTGTCCTGGGACACCCGACAGATGTTTTTC. It is translated as CACDTAGGLSWDTRQMFF.